A single sample is the source of the 7 T cell receptor beta chains below, sequenced in a study of blood T cell repertoires in COVID-19 (dated by TCRdb to 2018 to 2021). The protocol used for the library was the immunoSEQ multiplex PCR assay. This immuneACCESS table, as held by TCRdb, lists in-frame sequences with V and J called but not all clones. Of the missing ones, under half trace to an unresolved V gene in checked studies; the others have no known cause. This sample has roughly 65,000 clones in its table, and 90% of those were observed once. Over 1% of the sample rests with the top ten. Specimen: peripheral blood. The receptors stem from a man in his sixties with acute or convalescent COVID-19.

This chain joins TRBV9 and TRBJ2-1; TRBD2 agrees at 7 bases. The germline gives CDR1 SGDLS, CDR2 YYNGEE. Trimming at V came to 4 bases and at J to 0 bases, leaving 4 bases not matched to a gene. The CDR3 spans 15 residues. The CDR3 DNA follows: TGTGCCAGCAGCCCCACGGGGGGCTCCTACAATGAGCAGTTCTTC. Translation gives CASSPTGGSYNEQFF. The complete variable domain, with remaining parts taken from reference TRBV9 and TRBJ2-1, reads DSGVTQTPKHLITATGQRVTLRCSPRSGDLSVYWYQQSLDQGLQFLIQYYNGEERAKGNILERFSAQQFPDLHSELNLSSLELGDSALYFCASSPTGGSYNEQFFGPGTRLTVL.

This sequence joins TRBV6-5 and TRBJ1-6; D is undetermined. CDR1 and CDR2 (germline): MNHEY, SVGAGI. The CDR3 sequence is 13 residues long. The ends were cut back, 7 bases at V and 7 bases at J, with 11 bases in the middle. The DNA for the CDR3 is TGTGCCAGCATTGGACCGGGGAATTCACCCCTCCACTTT. As protein: CASIGPGNSPLHF.

A single count supports this clone. The chain has TRBV7-9 and TRBJ1-1; TRBD1 matches 7 bases. V lost 3 bases to trimming and J lost 5 bases; unmatched junction nucleotides: 3. Germline-derived CDR1 and CDR2 are SEHNR and FQNEAQ (reference sequence). The length of the CDR3 is 13 residues. CDR3 in amino acids: CASSFGRGTEAFF. The DNA for the CDR3 is TGTGCCAGCAGCTTTGGCAGGGGGACTGAAGCTTTCTTT.

The V gene is TRBV6-6, the J gene TRBJ1-2; maybe TRBD1 (5 bases). The CDR3 sequence is 16 residues long. Germline loops: CDR1 MNHNY, CDR2 SVGAGI (reference sequence). Trimming pared 6 bases from V and 0 bases from J, leaving 17 bases between. The CDR3: CASRSTEPGANYGYTF. As DNA, the CDR3 is TGTGCCAGCAGGTCGACGGAGCCGGGGGCTAACTATGGCTACACCTTC.

The CDR3 loop reads CASTYQGSTEAFF. CDR3 in DNA: TGTGCCAGCACCTACCAGGGATCCACTGAAGCTTTCTTT. This chain joins TRBV25-1 and TRBJ1-1, with TRBD1 as a possible D gene (5 bases). From germline, CDR1 is MGHDK and CDR2 SYGVNS. This CDR3 comprises 13 residues. Between the trimmed V and J ends, which lost 7 bases and 4 bases, there was a span of 13 bases.

The chain links TRBV7-3 to TRBJ2-1, with D perhaps TRBD2 (7 bases). Germline loops: CDR1 SGHTA, CDR2 FQGTGA. V was shortened by 5 bases and J by 9 bases, with 14 bases between the two germline ends. The CDR3 loop spans 13 amino acids. In DNA form, the CDR3 reads TGTGCCAGCAGCCAAGGGGGGGTCAGTGAGCAGTTCTTC. Protein sequence: CASSQGGVSEQFF.

The chain has TRBV19 and TRBJ1-2; D is possibly TRBD1 (5 bases). V was shortened by 5 bases and J by 7 bases, with 17 bases between the two germline ends. The CDR3 consists of 14 residues. Germline assignment: CDR1 LNHDA and CDR2 SQIVND (reference sequence). CDR3 sequence reads: CASSPKLGGTGYTF. Here the CDR3 DNA reads TGTGCCAGTAGTCCAAAGTTGGGGGGAACTGGCTACACCTTC.